The 22 T cell receptor beta chains reported below all come from one sample, sequenced in a study of early T cells in non-severe SARS-CoV-2 infection. Via MiXCR, TCRdb re-called the 5' RACE reads, giving one row per CDR3 protein. The sample carries roughly 45,000 distinct CDR3 sequences, approximately 10% recorded once. Specimen: whole blood. The receptor source for this set is an adult who was a healthcare worker with PCR-confirmed SARS-CoV-2 infection or an uninfected control (not recorded which).

This chain links TRBV28 with TRBJ2-3; 11 bases match TRBD2. This CDR3 has 13 residues. In germline, CDR1 is MDHEN, CDR2 SYDVKM. The J segment lost 7 bases and the V segment lost 11 bases, leaving 8 bases of the junction unmatched. In DNA form, the CDR3 reads TGTGCCGGCCGTAGCGGGGGGGCCTATACGCAGTATTTT. Its translation: CAGRSGGAYTQYF.

This clonotype was counted only a few times. The rearrangement links TRBV7-2 to TRBJ2-3; D not resolved. Trimming left V 4 bases short and J 11 bases short, with 13 bases between. The CDR3 totals 12 residues. Germline V gene lookup returns CDR1 SGHTA and CDR2 FQGNSA. CDR3: CASSSPPTGQYF. The CDR3 region has the DNA TGTGCCAGCAGCTCCCCGCCTACGGGGCAGTATTTT.

The count of this clonotype is one. The CDR3 DNA reads as TGTGCCAGCAGCTTAGAAGGCAGGGGAGTTTCTGGCTACACCTTC. Amino acid sequence: CASSLEGRGVSGYTF. The chain couples TRBV7-2 to TRBJ1-2; possibly TRBD1 for D (6 bases). This CDR3 comprises 15 residues. Germline-derived CDR1 and CDR2 are SGHTA and FQGNSA. V was clipped by 1 base and J by 7 bases, with 16 bases between them.

The V call is TRBV11-2, the J call TRBJ2-1, with D hard to call. CDR1 SGHAT and CDR2 FQNNGV come from the germline V gene. The CDR3 is 14 residues long. Trimming took 5 bases from V and 5 from J, leaving 13 bases between them. Here the CDR3 reads CASSGSWADNEQFF. The CDR3 DNA reads as TGTGCCAGCAGCGGCAGCTGGGCGGACAATGAGCAGTTCTTC.

Regarding this clonotype: A much larger clonotype is one base distant, so this may be a read error. V is TRBV24-1 and J is TRBJ1-2, with TRBD1 as a possible D gene (6 bases). Germline V gene sequence: CDR1 KGHDR, CDR2 SFDVKD. The CDR3 runs 12 residues. CDR3 DNA sequence: TGTGCCACCGGGGGCGGCATCTATGGCCACACCTTC. Translating it yields CATGGGIYGHTF.

The sample holds a few counts of this clonotype. The chain recombines TRBV7-9 with TRBJ1-1; perhaps TRBD1 as D (5 bases). Trimming left V 4 bases short and J 4 bases short, with 7 bases between. The CDR3 length is 12 residues. From germline, CDR1 is SEHNR and CDR2 FQNEAQ (reference sequence). The DNA for the CDR3 is TGTGCCAGCAGCTCAGGGTTCACTGAAGCTTTCTTT. Translating gives CASSSGFTEAFF.

This clonotype showed up many times. The rearrangement uses TRBV7-2 and TRBJ2-7; 7 nucleotides match TRBD2. V lost 5 bases, J lost 6 bases, and 10 bases stayed unmatched. The germline gives CDR1 SGHTA, CDR2 FQGNSA. The CDR3 sequence is 14 residues long. The CDR3 sequence is CASSRGSEEPEQYF. The CDR3 nucleotides are TGTGCCAGCAGCCGCGGGAGTGAGGAACCCGAGCAGTACTTC.

This clonotype was found many times. CDR3 nucleotides: TGTGCCAGCAGCCGAACAGGGGGAGATGGCTACACCTTC. This encodes CASSRTGGDGYTF. The chain employs TRBV7-2 and TRBJ1-2; 8 nucleotides line up with TRBD1. Unmatched junction bases numbered 5, after V lost 5 bases and J lost 6 bases. The CDR3 loop spans 13 amino acids. Germline CDR1 SGHTA, CDR2 FQGNSA. The full variable domain, completed using reference TRBV7-2 and TRBJ1-2, is GAGVSQSPSNKVTEKGKDVELRCDPISGHTALYWYRQSLGQGLEFLIYFQGNSAPDKSGLPSDRFSAERTGGSVSTLTIQRTQQEDSAVYLCASSRTGGDGYTFGSGTRLTVV.

The table lists this clonotype with many counts. V and J are TRBV6-4 and TRBJ2-1; 9 positions match TRBD1. Germline V gene lookup returns CDR1 MRHNA and CDR2 SNTAGT. The trim removed 9 bases at V and 6 bases at J, leaving 9 bases unmatched. The CDR3 length is 14 residues. CDR3 DNA sequence: TGTGCCAGTGACCCGGGACAGGGTTCCAATGAGCAGTTCTTC. Translated, it gives CASDPGQGSNEQFF.

The chain recombines TRBV12-3 or TRBV12-4 with TRBJ1-2; 7 nucleotides align to TRBD1. The CDR3 totals 12 residues. The junction had 8 bases not matched to a gene; V was cut back by 5 bases and J by 11 bases. CDR3 bases: TGTGCCAGCAGTGGGCCGGGACAGATTTACACCTTC. Residues: CASSGPGQIYTF.

This clonotype was seen only a few times. The rearrangement joins TRBV4-2 to TRBJ2-2; D is undetermined. This CDR3 spans 14 amino acids. Germline assignment: CDR1 LGHNA and CDR2 YNFKEQ. Trimming shortened V by 1 base and J by 10 bases, and 13 bases separated the two germline ends. CDR3 sequence reads: CASSQVSLKMELFF. The CDR3 nucleotides read TGTGCCAGCAGCCAAGTGAGCCTAAAGATGGAGCTGTTTTTT.

The chain is built from TRBV7-2 and TRBJ2-1, with TRBD2 matching 10 bases. The CDR3 is 14 residues long. Trimming removed 5 bases from V and 16 bases from J; junction bases left unmatched: 14. Per germline, CDR1 SGHTA and CDR2 FQGNSA. This CDR3 reads CASSALAGAGFSFF. The CDR3 bases are TGTGCCAGCAGCGCCCTAGCGGGAGCCGGCTTCTCATTCTTC.

This clonotype showed up just a few times. One end of the junction varies from germline; a read error may be responsible. The chain joins TRBV5-1 to TRBJ1-6; 9 bases match TRBD1. Germline V CDR1 and CDR2: SGHRS, YFSETQ. This CDR3 is built from 16 residues. This chain's CDR3 is CASSLALQDRGPALHF. The CDR3 DNA sequence: TGCGCCAGCAGCTTGGCCTTGCAGGACAGGGGCCCAGCCCTGCACTTT.

This clonotype appeared many times. The rearrangement joins TRBV7-8 to TRBJ2-7; 7 nucleotides line up with TRBD1. J gave up 5 bases and V 5 bases, and 6 bases lay outside the gene matches. Germline-derived CDR1 and CDR2 are SGHVS and FQNEAQ. This CDR3 is built from 13 residues. CDR3 sequence reads: CASSPQGVHEQYF. The CDR3 nucleotides read TGTGCCAGCAGCCCCCAGGGGGTCCACGAGCAGTACTTC.

The sample holds many counts of this clonotype. The V call is TRBV7-3, the J call TRBJ2-3; D assignment may be TRBD1 or TRBD2 (5 bases each). This CDR3 region has 14 residues. Between the trimmed V and J ends, which lost 4 bases and 4 bases, there was a span of 12 bases. CDR1 is SGHTA and CDR2 is FQGTGA in the germline V gene. The CDR3 spells CASSSLGRADTQYF. CDR3 in DNA: TGTGCCAGCAGCTCCCTGGGGCGGGCAGATACGCAGTATTTT.

The CDR3 sequence is CASSPKPDGIEAFF. The CDR3 DNA follows: TGTGCCAGCAGTCCAAAGCCAGACGGCATAGAAGCTTTCTTT. The V call is TRBV6-1, the J call TRBJ1-1; D gene unclear. Trimming took off 5 bases at V and 8 bases at J, with 18 bases between the two ends. Per germline, CDR1 MNHNS and CDR2 SASEGT. CDR3 length equals 14 residues.

The genes are TRBV11-2 and TRBJ2-2; D could derive from TRBD1 or TRBD2 (5 bases each). V lost 1 base and J 6 bases, leaving 15 bases between the germline ends. Per the germline V gene, CDR1 is SGHAT and CDR2 is FQNNGV. The CDR3 runs to 16 residues. In DNA form, the CDR3 reads TGTGCCAGCAGCTTAGCAGCGCAGGGAGCGGCCGGGGAGCTGTTTTTT. It encodes CASSLAAQGAAGELFF.

This clonotype showed up just a few times. The chain joins TRBV20-1 to TRBJ1-5, with a weak D call TRBD1 (5 bases). This CDR3 spans 17 amino acids. Germline lookup yields CDR1 DFQATT and CDR2 SNEGSKA (reference sequence). V was trimmed by 0 bases and J by 1 base, leaving 16 bases between them. The CDR3 DNA reads TGCAGTGCTAGAGATTGGGGCGGGACGGCGAGCAATCAGCCCCAGCATTTT. Translation: CSARDWGGTASNQPQHF.

This clonotype rates as medium-sized (0.01 to 0.1%). The gene calls are TRBV7-8 and TRBJ2-5; 14 positions match TRBD2. V lost 5 bases, J lost 6 bases, and 14 bases stayed unmatched. The CDR3 covers 18 residues. Looked up from germline, CDR1 is SGHVS and CDR2 is FQNEAQ. Here the CDR3 reads CASSPTGTSGSRLKTQYF. DNA of the CDR3: TGTGCCAGCAGCCCCACCGGGACTAGCGGGAGTAGGTTAAAGACCCAGTACTTC.

This clonotype came up a few times. This rearrangement joins TRBV7-9 to TRBJ1-4; D ambiguous. In germline, CDR1 is SEHNR, CDR2 FQNEAQ (reference sequence). The CDR3 loop spans 12 amino acids. The V gene lost 7 bases and the J gene lost 8 bases, with 11 bases spanning the gap. The CDR3 sequence is CASTHGEEKLFF. CDR3 bases: TGTGCCAGCACCCACGGGGAGGAAAAACTGTTTTTT. The full variable domain, with the rest looked up from reference TRBV7-9 and TRBJ1-4, is DTGVSQNPRHKITKRGQNVTFRCDPISEHNRLYWYRQTLGQGPEFLTYFQNEAQLEKSRLLSDRFSAERPKGSFSTLEIQRTEQGDSAMYLCASTHGEEKLFFGSGTQLSVL.

This clonotype turned up a few times. CDR3 amino acids: CASSLSGEQYF. CDR3 bases: TGTGCCAGCAGTTTATCGGGCGAGCAGTACTTC. The V call is TRBV12-3 or TRBV12-4, the J call TRBJ2-7, with D uncertain. V dropped 2 bases and J dropped 6 bases, with 5 bases sitting between them. CDR3 length: 11 amino acids.

This sequence joins TRBV21-1 and TRBJ1-5. TRBV21-1 is a known pseudogene. The CDR3 is made up of 16 amino acids. CDR3 sequence: CASSTHQRSSNQPQHF. CDR3 DNA sequence: TGTGCCAGCAGCACCCACCAACGATCTAGCAATCAGCCCCAGCATTTT.